A single T cell receptor (beta chain) is shown here with its context. This clonotype came up a few times. Which antigen it targets is not known. Base qualities are not provided; no much larger clone lies one nucleotide away. This sample is drawn from a study of response to subunit inactivated influenza vaccine (dated by TCRdb to between 2018 and 2020). The study in broad terms: The study used deep quantitative T cell receptor repertoire profiling to track responses to a trivalent subunit inactivated influenza vaccine. Study-level results and caveats: It was suggested by the authors that each seasonal influenza vaccination may recruit only a limited number of new T cells.

The library relied on RT-PCR. TCRdb shows the sequencer as Illumina HiSeq 2500. TCRdb took the public reads, trimmed them with fastp at Q25, ran MiXCR for clone calling and kept in-frame beta chains. A single entry per CDR3 protein holds the most common genes and DNA from its merged rows. In all, the sample holds around 170,000 distinct CDR3 sequences, and around 10% of those were seen once. Approximately 39% of the sample belongs to the ten largest clones. For CDR1 and CDR2, the germline V gene (reference sequence) lists DFQATT and SNEGSKA. Its CDR3 holds 16 amino acids, cysteine through phenylalanine. This entry keeps only the CDR3 DNA: 48 bases, framed from base 1. V gives up 0 bases and J gives up 6 bases, and the segment between their germline ends measures 20 bases.

This TCR was sampled from a man aged 45-69 years who received an inactivated influenza vaccine. Donor details come from another sample of the same person, matched by shared clones. The rearrangement joined TRBV20-1 to TRBJ1-1; a confident D gene designation cannot be given. This material consisted of CD8+ T cells sorted from PBMCs, taken 23 months after vaccination. Here the CDR3 is given as CSARDLGRVVGAEAFF. The nucleotide sequence reads TGCAGTGCTAGAGATCTAGGTAGGGTCGTGGGCGCTGAAGCTTTCTTT.